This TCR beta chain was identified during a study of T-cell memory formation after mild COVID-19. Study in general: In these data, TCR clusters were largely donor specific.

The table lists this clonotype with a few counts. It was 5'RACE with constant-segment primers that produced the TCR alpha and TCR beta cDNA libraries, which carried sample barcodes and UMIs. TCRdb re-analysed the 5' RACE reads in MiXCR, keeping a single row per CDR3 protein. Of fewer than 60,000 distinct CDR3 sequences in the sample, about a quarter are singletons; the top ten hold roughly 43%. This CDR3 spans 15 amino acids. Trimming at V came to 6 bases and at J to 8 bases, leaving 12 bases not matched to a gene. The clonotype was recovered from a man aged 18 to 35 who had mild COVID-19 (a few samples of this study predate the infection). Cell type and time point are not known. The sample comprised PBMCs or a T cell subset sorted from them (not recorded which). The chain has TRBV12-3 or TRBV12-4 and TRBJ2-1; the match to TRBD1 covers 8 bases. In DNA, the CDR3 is TGTGCCAGCAGGTCGCCACAGGGGGTGTTGGATGAGCAGTTCTTC. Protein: CASRSPQGVLDEQFF.